Listed below are T cell receptor beta chains from one sample, sequenced in a study of blood T cell repertoires in COVID-19. Libraries were prepared by immunoSEQ multiplex PCR; TCRdb keeps only in-frame clonotypes and omits some of them. The sample yields 350,000 to 450,000 clones, 80% to 90% seen once. Material for sequencing was PBMCs or T cells enriched from blood (not recorded which). The receptors originated from a man between 25 and 39 years old who had recovered from COVID-19. The CDR3 runs from the conserved cysteine through the conserved F or W. The D gene is left open where the match is weak. Rows may omit the clone size; those that give it use once, few, many or a size class.

cdr3_nt cdr3_aa d_call j_call clone_size cdr3_length v_call
TGTGCCAGTACCCAACGCAGGCTAACTTTCCGACCACATGGCTACACCTTC CASTQRRLTFRPHGYTF . TRBJ1-2 . 17 TRBV19
TGTGCCAGTAGCTATTCCTTTCCACCCGGGACTAGCGGGAAAGGCTCTGGGGCCAACGTCCTGACTTTC CASSYSFPPGTSGKGSGANVLTF TRBD2 TRBJ2-6 . 23 TRBV19
TGTGCCAGCAGCTTTCTAGGACAGGGGCCCTATGGCTACACCTTC CASSFLGQGPYGYTF TRBD1 TRBJ1-2 . 15 TRBV7-2
TGTGCCAGCAGTGAAAGTAGAGGCTTTCGGCTGTTTTTT CASSESRGFRLFF . TRBJ1-4 . 13 TRBV6-1
TGTGCTAGTGGTTTGGGTGTATCGCCCCAGCATTTT CASGLGVSPQHF . TRBJ1-5 . 12 TRBV12-5
TGTGCTAGTGCTTTCGGGGAACCCTACAATGAGCAGTTCTTC CASAFGEPYNEQFF . TRBJ2-1 few 14 TRBV12-5
TGCGCCAGCAGCTTGGCTCCAGGCAGACAATACCTAGCGGGGACCCAAGAGACCCAGTACTTC CASSLAPGRQYLAGTQETQYF TRBD2 TRBJ2-5 . 21 TRBV5-1
TGTGCCAGCAGCTACAGCGGGAGGCTCGCCGGGGAGCTGTTTTTT CASSYSGRLAGELFF TRBD2 TRBJ2-2 . 15 TRBV7-9
TGTGCCATCAGTGAGGCAAAAAGTCTAGCGGGAGACGAGCAGTACTTC CAISEAKSLAGDEQYF TRBD2 TRBJ2-7 . 16 TRBV10-3
TGTGCCAGCCTACTTAACACAGGGGTCAATCAGCCCCAGCATTTT CASLLNTGVNQPQHF TRBD1 TRBJ1-5 . 15 TRBV6-5
TGTGCCACGTCTTTGACAGGGTTTTCACCCCTCCACTTT CATSLTGFSPLHF TRBD1 TRBJ1-6 . 13 TRBV24-1
TGTGCCAGCAGCTTACGGGAAACTGAAGCTTTCTTT CASSLRETEAFF . TRBJ1-1 once 12 TRBV7-9
TGTGCCAGCAGGAGATACGTCGGCACTGAAGCTTTCTTT CASRRYVGTEAFF . TRBJ1-1 . 13 TRBV12-3/TRBV12-4
TGTGCCAGCAGCGACCTAAGCGGGAGGGTCTACAATGAGCAGTTCTTC CASSDLSGRVYNEQFF TRBD2 TRBJ2-1 . 16 TRBV7-9
TGTGCCAGCAGCCAAGTTGGCGGGAGGACCTACAATGAGCAGTTCTTC CASSQVGGRTYNEQFF TRBD2 TRBJ2-1 few 16 TRBV4-2
TGTGCCAGCACTCCAGGGTACACTGAAGCTTTCTTT CASTPGYTEAFF . TRBJ1-1 few 12 TRBV12-3/TRBV12-4
TGTGCCAGCACTATCGGACAGGGCTCATCACCCCTCCACTTT CASTIGQGSSPLHF TRBD1 TRBJ1-6 . 14 TRBV2
TGTGCCAGCATCGAGTTCCCAGGGCGGTATGGCTACACCTTC CASIEFPGRYGYTF . TRBJ1-2 few 14 TRBV28
TGTGCCAGTAGTCGAGACAGCCCGAACCCCTACAATGAGCAGTTCTTC CASSRDSPNPYNEQFF . TRBJ2-1 . 16 TRBV19
TGTGCCAGCAGCTTTCAAGGGGATCAGCCCCAGCATTTT CASSFQGDQPQHF . TRBJ1-5 once 13 TRBV27
TGTGCCAGCTCTCTTAGGACAGACTCATACTATGGCTACACCTTC CASSLRTDSYYGYTF . TRBJ1-2 once 15 TRBV18
TGCGCCAGCAGCCAAGTCGGGCAGGGACAAAGGGAGCTGTTTTTT CASSQVGQGQRELFF . TRBJ2-2 . 15 TRBV4-1